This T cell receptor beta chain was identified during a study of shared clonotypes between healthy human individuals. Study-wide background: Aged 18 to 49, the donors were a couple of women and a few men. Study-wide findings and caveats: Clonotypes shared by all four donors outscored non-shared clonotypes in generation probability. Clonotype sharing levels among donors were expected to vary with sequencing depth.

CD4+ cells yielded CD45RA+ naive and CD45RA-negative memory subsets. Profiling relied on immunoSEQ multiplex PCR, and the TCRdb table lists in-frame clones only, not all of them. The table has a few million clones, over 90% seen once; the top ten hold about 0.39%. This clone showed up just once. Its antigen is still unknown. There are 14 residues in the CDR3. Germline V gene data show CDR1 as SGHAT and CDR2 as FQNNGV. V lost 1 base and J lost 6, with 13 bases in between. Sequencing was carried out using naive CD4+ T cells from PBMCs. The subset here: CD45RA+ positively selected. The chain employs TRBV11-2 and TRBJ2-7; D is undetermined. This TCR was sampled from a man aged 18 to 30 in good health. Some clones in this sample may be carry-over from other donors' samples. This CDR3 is CASSLGPGDSEQYF. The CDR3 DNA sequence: TGTGCCAGCAGCTTAGGACCCGGCGATTCCGAGCAGTACTTC.